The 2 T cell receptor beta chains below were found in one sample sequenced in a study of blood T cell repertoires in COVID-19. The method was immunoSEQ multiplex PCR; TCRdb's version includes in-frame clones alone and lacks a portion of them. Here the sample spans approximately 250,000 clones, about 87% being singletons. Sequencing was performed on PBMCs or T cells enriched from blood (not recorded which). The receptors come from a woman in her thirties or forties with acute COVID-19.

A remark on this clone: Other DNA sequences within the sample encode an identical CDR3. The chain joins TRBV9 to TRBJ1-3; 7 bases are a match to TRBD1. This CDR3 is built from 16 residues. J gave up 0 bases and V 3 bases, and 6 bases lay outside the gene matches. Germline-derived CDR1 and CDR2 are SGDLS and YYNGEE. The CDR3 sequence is CASSADRRSSGNTIYF. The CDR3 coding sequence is TGTGCCAGCAGCGCGGACAGGCGGAGCTCTGGAAACACCATATATTTT. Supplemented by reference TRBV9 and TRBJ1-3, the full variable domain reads DSGVTQTPKHLITATGQRVTLRCSPRSGDLSVYWYQQSLDQGLQFLIQYYNGEERAKGNILERFSAQQFPDLHSELNLSSLELGDSALYFCASSADRRSSGNTIYFGEGSWLTVV.

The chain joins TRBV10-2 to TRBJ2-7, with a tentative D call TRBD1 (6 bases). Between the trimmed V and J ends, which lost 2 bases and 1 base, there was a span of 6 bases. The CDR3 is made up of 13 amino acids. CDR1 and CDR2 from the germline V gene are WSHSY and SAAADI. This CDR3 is CASSEQGSYEQYV. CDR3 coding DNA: TGCGCCAGCAGTGAGCAGGGGTCCTACGAGCAGTACGTC.